A selection of T cell receptor beta chains follows, all from one sample in a study of T-cell reconstitution after alpha-beta-depleted transplantation in children. TCRdb itself ran the PCR reads through MiXCR, one entry per CDR3 protein. The sample consists of a few hundred thousand distinct CDR3 sequences, around 10% of them appearing once. This specimen was PBMCs from the stem cell graft donor, taken from the stem cell graft. All receptors come from a human donor who donated a stem cell graft to a child with acute lymphoblastic leukemia. Each CDR3 is given with its conserved first and last residue. The order of the fields is D gene, J gene, CDR3 length, V gene, clone size, CDR3 DNA, CDR3 protein. The D gene is left open where the match is weak. Some rows have no size entry. The others give once, few or many, or a class for an expanded clone.

NA TRBJ2-3 14 TRBV29-1 NA TGCAGCGTTGACGAGGGGGGTGTGACAGATACGCAGTATTTT CSVDEGGVTDTQYF
TRBD1 TRBJ2-3 24 TRBV10-3 NA TGTGCCATGGAAGTTCGGGTACCGGGACAGGAGGTCCTAGCGCGACGCCCGAGCACAGATACGCAGTATTTT CAMEVRVPGQEVLARRPSTDTQYF
TRBD2 TRBJ2-5 16 TRBV7-2 NA TGTGCCAGCAGGAACAAACTAGCGGGGAGCCCGGAGACCCAGTACTTC CASRNKLAGSPETQYF
TRBD2 TRBJ2-3 16 TRBV10-2 few TGCGCCAGCATTGGACTAGCGGGGCCGGGGGCAGATACGCAGTATTTT CASIGLAGPGADTQYF
NA TRBJ2-3 13 TRBV4-2 many TGTGCCAGCAGCCAAGAAGGGAGCCATACGCAGTATTTT CASSQEGSHTQYF
NA TRBJ1-2 12 TRBV28 few TGTGCCAGCCGTTCGGGGGACTATGGCTACACCTTC CASRSGDYGYTF
NA TRBJ1-2 14 TRBV28 many TGTGCCAGCAGCCCGCCCCAGGGCTACTATGGCTACACCTTC CASSPPQGYYGYTF
TRBD1 TRBJ2-5 15 TRBV29-1 many TGCAGCGTTGGCCCCTGGGGACAGGGTGGAGAGACCCAGTACTTC CSVGPWGQGGETQYF
TRBD2 TRBJ2-3 16 TRBV7-6 NA TGTGCCAGCAGCTTGCTTAGCGGGAGAAGGACAGATACGCAGTATTTT CASSLLSGRRTDTQYF
NA TRBJ2-5 14 TRBV7-2 NA TGTGCCAGCAGCTCGTCAGGGGTTCGGGAGACCCAGTACTTC CASSSSGVRETQYF
NA TRBJ2-4 12 TRBV29-1 NA TGCAGCGCCGTTGAGACTCCCAACATTCAGTACTTC CSAVETPNIQYF
TRBD1 TRBJ2-1 15 TRBV27 NA TGTGCCAGCAGTGAGACAGGGGGCGGATACAATGAGCAGTTCTTC CASSETGGGYNEQFF
NA TRBJ1-5 15 TRBV7-8 NA TGTGCCAGCAGCTTAAACAGGGTGGGCAATCAGCCCCAGCATTTT CASSLNRVGNQPQHF
TRBD2 TRBJ2-1 17 TRBV4-2 NA TGTGCCAGCAGCCAAGAAATCACGACTAGCGGCCTCAATGAGCAGTTCTTC CASSQEITTSGLNEQFF
NA TRBJ2-3 15 TRBV7-2 NA TGTGCCAGCAGCTTACAGACAGGTAGCACAGATACGCAGTATTTT CASSLQTGSTDTQYF
TRBD1 TRBJ1-5 16 TRBV20-1 few TGCAGTGCTAGAGATGTACAGGGGAGGGGCAATCAGCCCCAGCATTTT CSARDVQGRGNQPQHF
NA TRBJ2-2 16 TRBV27 many TGTGCCAGCAGCTCGCGTCTACTGGAACCCACCGGGGAGCTGTTTTTT CASSSRLLEPTGELFF
NA TRBJ1-4 10 TRBV29-1 few TGCAGCGCCCTCGGGCGCGGGCTGTTTTTT CSALGRGLFF
TRBD2 TRBJ2-7 15 TRBV5-1 few TGCGCCAGCAGCTTGTGTGGACTAGCCTGTCGCGAGCAGTACTTC CASSLCGLACREQYF
NA TRBJ2-7 12 TRBV7-2 many TGTGCCAGCAGCTTGCAGGGCAACGAGCAGTACTTC CASSLQGNEQYF
NA TRBJ1-5 15 TRBV3-1 NA TGTGCCAGCAGCCAAAGCGTACATTTCAATCAGCCCCAGCATTTT CASSQSVHFNQPQHF
TRBD2 TRBJ2-5 16 TRBV20-1 few TGCAGTGCTAGAGATAGCGCTAGCGGGAGCTGGGAGACCCAGTACTTC CSARDSASGSWETQYF
NA TRBJ2-1 16 TRBV4-3 NA TGCGCCAGCAGCCAAGATCGGGTAGCAGCGTACAATGAGCAGTTCTTC CASSQDRVAAYNEQFF
NA TRBJ2-1 16 TRBV9 NA TGTGCCAGCAGCGTAGGATTAGCGGAGGCCTACAATGAGCAGTTCTTC CASSVGLAEAYNEQFF
NA TRBJ2-2 15 TRBV10-3 many TGTGCCATCTTCGATGAACAGACGAACACCGGGGAGCTGTTTTTT CAIFDEQTNTGELFF
NA TRBJ2-3 13 TRBV5-1 few TGCGCCAGTGCGTCGGAGGGCACAGATACGCAGTATTTT CASASEGTDTQYF
TRBD2 TRBJ2-7 14 TRBV7-2 NA TGTGCCAGCAGCTTAGTGGCGGGAGCCTACGAGCAGTACTTC CASSLVAGAYEQYF
NA TRBJ2-5 15 TRBV14 NA TGTGCCAGCAACCAAGGCCCTCGAGCTCAAGAGACCCAGTACTTC CASNQGPRAQETQYF
NA TRBJ2-3 13 TRBV20-1 few TGCAGTGCTAATAGCGGAAGGACAGATACGCAGTATTTT CSANSGRTDTQYF
NA TRBJ2-7 13 TRBV5-1 many TGCGCCAGCAGCGTAGTGGTTCACTACGAGCAGTACTTC CASSVVVHYEQYF
TRBD2 TRBJ2-1 15 TRBV5-1 few TGCGCCAGCAGCTTCGAAAGCGGGAGGGCGAATGAGCAGTTCTTC CASSFESGRANEQFF
NA TRBJ2-7 15 TRBV6-5 NA TGTGCCAGCAGTTACGCACAATATAGCTCCTACGGGCAGTACTTC CASSYAQYSSYGQYF
NA TRBJ2-1 17 TRBV12-3/TRBV12-4 NA TGTGCCAGCAGGTGGGGCATATCGGTAAGCTCCTACAATGAGCAGTTCTTC CASRWGISVSSYNEQFF
NA TRBJ1-5 15 TRBV4-1 many TGCGCCAGCAGCCAAGCCCGCGGAGTCAATCAGCCCCAGCATTTT CASSQARGVNQPQHF
NA TRBJ2-5 20 TRBV11-1 NA TGTGCCAGCAGCTTATCTCCGCGTCCAGGGGACGGACTGTACCAAGAGACCCAGTACTTC CASSLSPRPGDGLYQETQYF
NA TRBJ2-7 14 TRBV27 NA TGTGCCAGCAGCCGACGGGGTATTCCCTACGAGCAGTACTTC CASSRRGIPYEQYF
NA TRBJ1-2 14 TRBV30 many TGTGCCTGGAGTGCCCCGGGCAGAAACTATGGCTACACCTTC CAWSAPGRNYGYTF
NA TRBJ2-5 14 TRBV4-2 NA TGTGCCAGCAGCCCTCGAAGTGGCGGGGAGACCCAGTACTTC CASSPRSGGETQYF
TRBD1 TRBJ2-2 15 TRBV7-9 few TGTGCCACCTCACAGGGGGCGCGGGACACCGGGGAGCTGTTTTTT CATSQGARDTGELFF
NA TRBJ2-6 13 TRBV5-1 few TGCGCCAGCAGCTTATATGGGGCCAACGTCCTGACTTTC CASSLYGANVLTF
NA TRBJ1-2 13 TRBV12-3/TRBV12-4 NA TGTGCCAGCAGACTCGGACAATCCCACGGCTACACCTTC CASRLGQSHGYTF
NA TRBJ2-6 17 TRBV12-3/TRBV12-4 few TGTGCCAGCAGTCCCGCCCCCTTCAGGTTTGGGGCCAACGTCCTGACTTTC CASSPAPFRFGANVLTF
TRBD2 TRBJ2-3 18 TRBV20-1 many TGCAGTGCTACAGTTCTAGCGGGAGGGGGTTTAGGCACAGATACGCAGTATTTT CSATVLAGGGLGTDTQYF
NA TRBJ1-1 14 TRBV7-3 NA TGTGCCAGCAGCTTAATGGGTGCGAACACTGAAGCTTTCTTT CASSLMGANTEAFF
NA TRBJ2-1 17 TRBV15 few TGTGCCACCAGCAGAGATCAGACACTTACTTGCTACAATGAGCAGTTCTTC CATSRDQTLTCYNEQFF
NA TRBJ1-1 12 TRBV5-4 NA TGTGCCAGCAGCTTGGACAGCACTGAAGCTTTCTTT CASSLDSTEAFF
NA TRBJ1-5 13 TRBV5-5 few TGTGCCAGCAGCTGGTGGGGCAATCAGCCCCAGCATTTT CASSWWGNQPQHF
NA TRBJ2-3 12 TRBV19 NA TGTGCCAGTAGTGACGGTGGAGAGACGCAGTATTTT CASSDGGETQYF
TRBD1 TRBJ2-3 15 TRBV9 few TGTGCCAGCAGCGTAGATTACAGGGGGCATGATACGCAGTATTTT CASSVDYRGHDTQYF
NA TRBJ1-2 14 TRBV6-1 NA TGTGCCAGCAGCCTAGGTGGGATCGGCTATGGCTACACCTTC CASSLGGIGYGYTF
TRBD1 TRBJ2-1 16 TRBV15 NA TGTGCCACCAGCAGAGCTCTAGGACAGGGGGTCAATGAGCAGTTCTTC CATSRALGQGVNEQFF
NA TRBJ2-2 19 TRBV11-2 few TGTGCCAGCAGGCCCTCCCGGGGGGCGAGGGGTCTGTCCACCGGGGAGCTGTTTTTT CASRPSRGARGLSTGELFF
NA TRBJ1-1 11 TRBV6-2/TRBV6-3 few TGTGCCAGCAGGCGACAGATCGAAGCTTTCTTT CASRRQIEAFF
NA TRBJ2-5 14 TRBV7-2 NA TGTGCCAGCAGCCTAGACCAAGCCAAGGAGACCCAGTACTTC CASSLDQAKETQYF
NA TRBJ1-4 13 TRBV29-1 many TGCAGCGTGGGACATACAACTAATGAAAAACTGTTTTTT CSVGHTTNEKLFF